This T cell receptor beta chain appears in the sequencing data of a study of Graves' ophthalmopathy and Graves' hyperthyroidism. Notes on the study in general: Sensitivity reached 85% to 90% and specificity 81.08% for a 13-signature model separating ophthalmopathy from stable hyperthyroidism.

RNA transcripts yielded amplified TCR beta CDR3 regions. A first-round RT-PCR used HTBI primers, followed by a second-round multiplex PCR. In TCRdb, the multiplex PCR reads were re-called with MiXCR into one record per CDR3 protein. The sample includes more than 1,000,000 distinct CDR3 sequences, roughly 35% of them seen just once. Other autoimmune diseases, uncontrolled infections, pregnancy or lactation ruled patients out of participation. Trimming cost V 5 bases and J 7 bases, with 15 bases left between them. The CDR3 extends over 15 amino acids. Germline V lookup: CDR1 SGHTA, CDR2 FQGNSA. This clonotype came up many times. The antigen is not known.

This clonotype was sampled from an adult man with Graves' hyperthyroidism. The chain employs TRBV7-2 and TRBJ1-6; D unresolved. Sequenced: peripheral blood or thyroid tissue (not recorded which). The CDR3 nucleotides are TGTGCCAGCAGCCCTAGAGGGCAGTTAAATTCACCCCTCCACTTT. Encoded protein: CASSPRGQLNSPLHF.